The 3 T cell receptor beta chains below were found in one sample sequenced in a study of OX40 agonist ivuxolimab in advanced cancers. Profiled with immunoSEQ multiplex PCR; TCRdb holds only in-frame clones, not every one. Of approximately 56,000 clones in the sample, more than 75% were seen once. The material was CD4+ or CD8+ T cells sorted from blood, obtained in a trial of the OX40 agonist ivuxolimab. These receptors all stem from an adult with an advanced solid tumor such as melanoma, head and neck, liver or kidney cancer.

V is TRBV7-8 and J is TRBJ1-2; no reliable D call. The germline V gene encodes CDR1 SGHVS and CDR2 FQNEAQ. The CDR3 length is 15 residues. V was shortened by 7 bases and J by 4 bases, with 19 bases between the two germline ends. CDR3 protein: CASMENGVSGYGYTF. CDR3 coding DNA: TGTGCCAGCATGGAGAACGGAGTCTCAGGCTATGGCTACACCTTC.

The chain combines TRBV5-5 with TRBJ1-3; 7 nucleotides line up with TRBD1. CDR3 length: 14 amino acids. After removal of 4 bases from V and 0 bases from J, the junction contained 1 base not matched to a gene. Germline CDR1 reads SGHKS; CDR2 reads YYEKEE (reference sequence). CDR3 in amino acids: CASSRQGSGNTIYF. CDR3 nucleotide sequence: TGTGCCAGCAGCCGACAGGGCTCTGGAAACACCATATATTTT.

This chain connects TRBV18 to TRBJ2-2; 7 bases match TRBD2. CDR1 and CDR2 (germline): KGHSH, LQKENI. The CDR3 covers 16 residues. V lost 6 bases to trimming and J lost 5 bases; unmatched junction nucleotides: 12. The DNA for the CDR3 is TGTGCCAGCTCTCAAGGGGCAGCGGGAAGGACCGGGGAGCTGTTTTTT. Its translation is CASSQGAAGRTGELFF.